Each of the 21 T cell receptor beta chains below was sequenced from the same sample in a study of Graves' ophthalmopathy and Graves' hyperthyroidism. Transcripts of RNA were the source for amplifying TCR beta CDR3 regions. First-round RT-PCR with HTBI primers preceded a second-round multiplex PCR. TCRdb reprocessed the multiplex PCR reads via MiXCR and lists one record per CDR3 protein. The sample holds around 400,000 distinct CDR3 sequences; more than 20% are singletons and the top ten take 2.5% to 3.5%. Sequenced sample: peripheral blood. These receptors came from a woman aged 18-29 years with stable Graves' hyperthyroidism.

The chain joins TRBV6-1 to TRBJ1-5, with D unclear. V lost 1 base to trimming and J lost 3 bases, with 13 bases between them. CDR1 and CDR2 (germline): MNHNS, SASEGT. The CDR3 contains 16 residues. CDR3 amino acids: CASSEGAGLNNQPQHF. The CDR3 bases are TGTGCCAGCAGTGAAGGGGCCGGACTCAACAATCAGCCCCAGCATTTT.

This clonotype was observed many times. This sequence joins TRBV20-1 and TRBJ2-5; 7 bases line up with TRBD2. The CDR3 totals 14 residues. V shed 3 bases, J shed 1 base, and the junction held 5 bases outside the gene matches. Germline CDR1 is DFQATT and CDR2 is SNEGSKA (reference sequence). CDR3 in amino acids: CSARGEGFQETQYF. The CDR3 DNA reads TGCAGTGCTAGGGGGGAGGGTTTCCAAGAGACCCAGTACTTC.

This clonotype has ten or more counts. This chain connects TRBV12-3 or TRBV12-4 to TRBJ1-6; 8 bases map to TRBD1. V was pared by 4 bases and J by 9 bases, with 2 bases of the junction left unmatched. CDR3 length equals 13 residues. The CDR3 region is CASSWTGSSPLHF. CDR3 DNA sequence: TGTGCCAGCAGTTGGACAGGGTCTTCACCCCTCCACTTT.

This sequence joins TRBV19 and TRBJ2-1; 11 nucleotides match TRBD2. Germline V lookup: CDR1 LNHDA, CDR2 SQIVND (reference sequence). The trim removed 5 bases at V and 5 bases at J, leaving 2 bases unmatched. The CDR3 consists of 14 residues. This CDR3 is CASSPLAGDNEQFF. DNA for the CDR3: TGTGCCAGTAGTCCACTAGCGGGAGACAATGAGCAGTTCTTC.

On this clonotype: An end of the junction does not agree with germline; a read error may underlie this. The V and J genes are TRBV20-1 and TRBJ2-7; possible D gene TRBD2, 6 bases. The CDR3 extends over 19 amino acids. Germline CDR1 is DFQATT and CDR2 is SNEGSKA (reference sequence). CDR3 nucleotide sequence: TGCAGTGTATGGTCAATCCCATTTGACCGGATGACCCGGGAGCGCGAGCCGTACTTC. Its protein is CSVWSIPFDRMTREREPYF.

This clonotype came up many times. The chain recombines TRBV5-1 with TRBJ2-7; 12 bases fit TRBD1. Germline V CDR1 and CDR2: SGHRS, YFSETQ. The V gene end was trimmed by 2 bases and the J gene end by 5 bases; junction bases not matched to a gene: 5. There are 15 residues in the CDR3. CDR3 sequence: CASSLWGQGAHEQYF. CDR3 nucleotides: TGCGCCAGCAGCTTATGGGGACAGGGGGCCCACGAGCAGTACTTC.

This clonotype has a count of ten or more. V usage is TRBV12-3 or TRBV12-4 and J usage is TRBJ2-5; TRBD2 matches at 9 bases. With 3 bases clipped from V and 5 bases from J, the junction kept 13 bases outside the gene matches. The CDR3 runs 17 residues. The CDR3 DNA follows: TGTGCCAGCAGTTTCGTGGCCATAGCGGGAGAAGGGGAGACCCAGTACTTC. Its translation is CASSFVAIAGEGETQYF.

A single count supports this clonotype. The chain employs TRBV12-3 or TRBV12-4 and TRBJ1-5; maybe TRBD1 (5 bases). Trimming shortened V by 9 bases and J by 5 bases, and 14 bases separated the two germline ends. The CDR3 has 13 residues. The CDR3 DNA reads TGTGCCAGTGCCATCGGGGCCGATCAGCCCCAGCATTTT. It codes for CASAIGADQPQHF.

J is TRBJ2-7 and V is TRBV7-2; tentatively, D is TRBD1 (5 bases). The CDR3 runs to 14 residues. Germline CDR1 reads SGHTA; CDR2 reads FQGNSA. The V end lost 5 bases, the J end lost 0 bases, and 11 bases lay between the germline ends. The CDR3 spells CASSRQTSSYEQYF. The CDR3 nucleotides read TGTGCCAGCAGCAGACAGACGAGCTCCTACGAGCAGTACTTC.

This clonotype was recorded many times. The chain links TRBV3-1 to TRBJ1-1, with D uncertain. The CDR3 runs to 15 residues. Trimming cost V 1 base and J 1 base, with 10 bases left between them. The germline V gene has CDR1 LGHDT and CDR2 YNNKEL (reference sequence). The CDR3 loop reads CASSQALWKNTEAFF. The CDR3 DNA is TGTGCCAGCAGCCAAGCCTTGTGGAAGAACACTGAAGCTTTCTTT.

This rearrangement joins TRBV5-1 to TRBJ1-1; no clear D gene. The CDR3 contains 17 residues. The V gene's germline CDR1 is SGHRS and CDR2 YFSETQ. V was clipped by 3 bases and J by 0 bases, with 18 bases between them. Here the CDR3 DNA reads TGCGCCAGCAGCTCGGTCTTTAAACGGATTATGAACACTGAAGCTTTCTTT. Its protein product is CASSSVFKRIMNTEAFF.

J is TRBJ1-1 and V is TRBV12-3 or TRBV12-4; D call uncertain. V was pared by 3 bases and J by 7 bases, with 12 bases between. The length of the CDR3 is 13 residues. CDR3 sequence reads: CASSFSLENEAFF. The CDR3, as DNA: TGTGCCAGCAGTTTTAGCCTGGAGAATGAAGCTTTCTTT.

The CDR3 region is CASSENRLATGELFF. In DNA form, the CDR3 reads TGTGCCAGCAGTGAGAACAGGCTCGCCACCGGGGAGCTGTTTTTT. The chain carries TRBV6-2 or TRBV6-3 and TRBJ2-2; maybe TRBD1 (5 bases). The CDR3 covers 15 residues. Germline V gene sequence: CDR1 MNHEY, CDR2 SVGEGT. V shed 5 bases and J shed 4 bases, with 14 bases lying between them.

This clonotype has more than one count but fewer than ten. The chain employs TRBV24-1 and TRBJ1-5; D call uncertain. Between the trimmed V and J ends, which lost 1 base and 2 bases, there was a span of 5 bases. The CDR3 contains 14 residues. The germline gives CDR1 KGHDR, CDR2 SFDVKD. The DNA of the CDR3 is TGTGCCACCAGTGATTTTGCAGGCAATCAGCCCCAGCATTTT. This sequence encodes CATSDFAGNQPQHF.

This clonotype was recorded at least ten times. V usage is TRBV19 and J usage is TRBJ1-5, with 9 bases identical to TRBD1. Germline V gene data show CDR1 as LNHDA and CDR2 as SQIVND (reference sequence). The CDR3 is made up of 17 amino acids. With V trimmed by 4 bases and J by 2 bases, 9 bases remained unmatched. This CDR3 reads CASSTINTGGGNQPQHF. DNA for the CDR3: TGTGCCAGTAGTACAATAAACACAGGGGGCGGCAATCAGCCCCAGCATTTT.

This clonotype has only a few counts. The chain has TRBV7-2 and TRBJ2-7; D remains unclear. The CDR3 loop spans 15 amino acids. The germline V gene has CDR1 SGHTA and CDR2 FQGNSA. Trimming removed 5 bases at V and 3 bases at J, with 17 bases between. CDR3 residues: CASSLGVGVFYEQYF. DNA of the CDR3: TGTGCCAGCAGCCTAGGAGTGGGCGTATTCTACGAGCAGTACTTC. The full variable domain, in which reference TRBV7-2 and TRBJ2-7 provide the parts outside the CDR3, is GAGVSQSPSNKVTEKGKDVELRCDPISGHTALYWYRQSLGQGLEFLIYFQGNSAPDKSGLPSDRFSAERTGGSVSTLTIQRTQQEDSAVYLCASSLGVGVFYEQYFGPGTRLTVT.

The CDR3 reads CASRGLGLETQYF. The CDR3 DNA sequence: TGTGCCAGCAGGGGGCTCGGGCTGGAGACCCAGTACTTC. This chain uses TRBV5-5 with TRBJ2-5, with D possibly TRBD1 on 5 matching bases. CDR1 SGHKS and CDR2 YYEKEE come from the germline V gene (reference sequence). The V gene lost 5 bases and the J gene lost 5 bases, with 13 bases spanning the gap. The CDR3 has 13 residues.

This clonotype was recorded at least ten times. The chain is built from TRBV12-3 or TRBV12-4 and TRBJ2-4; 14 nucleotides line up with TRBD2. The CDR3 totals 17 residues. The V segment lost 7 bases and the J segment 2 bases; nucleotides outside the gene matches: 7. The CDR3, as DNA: TGTGCCAGCACCATGACTAGCGGGAGGGGAACCAAAAACATTCAGTACTTC. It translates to CASTMTSGRGTKNIQYF.

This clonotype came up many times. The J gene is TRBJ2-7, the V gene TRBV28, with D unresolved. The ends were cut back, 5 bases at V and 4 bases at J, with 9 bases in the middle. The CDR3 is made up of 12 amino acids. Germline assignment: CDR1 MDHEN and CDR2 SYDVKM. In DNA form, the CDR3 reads TGTGCCAGCAGTCCAGATCCTTACGAGCAGTACTTC. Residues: CASSPDPYEQYF. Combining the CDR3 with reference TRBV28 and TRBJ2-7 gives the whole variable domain DVKVTQSSRYLVKRTGEKVFLECVQDMDHENMFWYRQDPGLGLRLIYFSYDVKMKEKGDIPEGYSVSREKKERFSLILESASTNQTSMYLCASSPDPYEQYFGPGTRLTVT.

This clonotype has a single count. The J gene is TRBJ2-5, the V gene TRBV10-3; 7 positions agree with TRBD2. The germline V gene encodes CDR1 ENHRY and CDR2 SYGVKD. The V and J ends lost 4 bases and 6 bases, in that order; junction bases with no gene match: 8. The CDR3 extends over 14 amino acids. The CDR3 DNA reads TGTGCCATCAGTGTTGGCGGGGGTGTGAAGACCCAGTACTTC. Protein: CAISVGGGVKTQYF.

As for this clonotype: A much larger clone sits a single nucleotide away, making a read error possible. As DNA, the CDR3 is TGTGCCAGCAGGGGACCGACTCAAGAGACCAAGTACTTC. Its protein is CASRGPTQETKYF. The rearrangement joins TRBV6-2 or TRBV6-3 to TRBJ2-5; D may be TRBD1 or TRBD2 (5 bases each). Germline-derived CDR1 and CDR2 are MNHEY and SVGEGT. The length of the CDR3 is 13 residues.